This TCR beta chain is drawn from a study of Graves' ophthalmopathy and Graves' hyperthyroidism. Study-wide findings and caveats: Thyroid clonotypes that were expanded above 0.001 frequency mostly also appeared in blood.

This clonotype has a count of ten or more. The antigen is not known. Amplified material comprised TCR beta CDR3 regions derived from RNA transcripts. The authors performed first-round RT-PCR with HTBI primers and then a second-round multiplex PCR. One entry per CDR3 protein results from TCRdb running MiXCR on the multiplex PCR reads. The table shows about 400,000 distinct CDR3 sequences, with approximately 20% occurring only once. From germline, CDR1 is LNHDA and CDR2 SQIVND (reference sequence). Trimming took 6 bases from V and 4 from J; bases not matched to a gene: 6. The CDR3 sequence is 15 residues long.

The sequence was collected from a woman aged 18-35 years with Graves' ophthalmopathy. Sequenced input: peripheral blood. The chain carries TRBV19 and TRBJ2-2, with 9 nucleotides matching TRBD1. CDR3 DNA: TGTGCCAGTAGCTACAGGGGGCGAGGCACCGGGGAGCTGTTTTTT. Its protein product is CASSYRGRGTGELFF.